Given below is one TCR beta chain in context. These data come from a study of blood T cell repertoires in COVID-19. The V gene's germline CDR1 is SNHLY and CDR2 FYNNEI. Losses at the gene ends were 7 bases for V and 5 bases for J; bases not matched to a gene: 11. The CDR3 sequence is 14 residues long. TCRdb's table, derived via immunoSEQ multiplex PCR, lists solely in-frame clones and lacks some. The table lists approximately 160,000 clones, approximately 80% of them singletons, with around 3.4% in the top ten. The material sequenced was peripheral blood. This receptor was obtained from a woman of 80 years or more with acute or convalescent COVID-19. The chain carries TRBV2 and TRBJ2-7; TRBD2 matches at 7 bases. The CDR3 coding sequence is TGTGCCAGCACCGAGGGGAGGGTAAGTGACGAGCAGTACTTC. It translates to CASTEGRVSDEQYF.